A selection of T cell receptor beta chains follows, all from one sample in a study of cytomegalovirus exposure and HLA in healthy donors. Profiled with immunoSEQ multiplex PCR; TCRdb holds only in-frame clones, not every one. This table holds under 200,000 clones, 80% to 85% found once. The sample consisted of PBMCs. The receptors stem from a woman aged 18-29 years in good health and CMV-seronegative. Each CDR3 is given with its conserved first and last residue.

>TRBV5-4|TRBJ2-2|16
CASSLQGAMGTGELFF
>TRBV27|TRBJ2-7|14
CASRAGTDDYEQYF
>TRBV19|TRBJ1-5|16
CASSIKRGMGNQPQHF
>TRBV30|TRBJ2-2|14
CAWSVLTNTGELFF
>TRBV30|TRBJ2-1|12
CGASGSYNEQFF
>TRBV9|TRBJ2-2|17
CASSEVGTSGNTGELFF
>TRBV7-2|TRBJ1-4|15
CASSLNGGENEKLFF
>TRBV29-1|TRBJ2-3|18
CSVSSTGLAGDPPDTQYF
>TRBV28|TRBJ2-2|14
CASSLTSNTGELFF
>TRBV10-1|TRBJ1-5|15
CASRRQGAAVQPQHF